This T cell receptor (beta chain) was sequenced for a study of blood T cell repertoires in COVID-19. This clone was seen a single time. The trim removed 10 bases at V and 4 bases at J, leaving 12 bases unmatched. Germline CDR1 is ENHRY and CDR2 is SYGVKD. This CDR3 spans 15 amino acids. The method was immunoSEQ multiplex PCR; TCRdb's version includes in-frame clones alone and lacks a portion of them. The data contain roughly 55,000 clones, approximately 80% of them seen just once; the ten biggest clones take up roughly 12%. This receptor was identified in a man aged 80 or over with acute or convalescent COVID-19. The chain has TRBV10-3 and TRBJ2-3; 9 bases fit TRBD2. Sequencing was done on a sample of peripheral blood. The CDR3 is CATRRERGVADTQYF. The CDR3 coding sequence is TGTGCCACCCGCCGGGAGCGGGGGGTCGCAGATACGCAGTATTTT.